The next 15 T cell receptor beta chains were all read from a single sample in a study of immune cell composition in non-small cell lung cancer. Normal lung sampling was at least 3 cm from the tumour, as distant as possible. Libraries were prepared by immunoSEQ multiplex PCR; TCRdb keeps only in-frame clonotypes and omits some of them. Among over 7,000 clones listed, about 72% were seen once. Sequencing was carried out using non-adjacent lung tissue. The receptors derive from a human donor with non-small cell lung cancer.

V gene TRBV11-2 combines with J gene TRBJ2-4; D remains ambiguous. The CDR3 loop spans 13 amino acids. V was shortened by 3 bases and J by 1 base, with 4 bases between the two germline ends. Germline V gene data show CDR1 as SGHAT and CDR2 as FQNNGV. The CDR3 DNA sequence: TGTGCCAGCAGCTTTTTTGCCAAAAACATTCAGTACTTC. This gives the protein CASSFFAKNIQYF. The whole variable domain, filled in from reference TRBV11-2 and TRBJ2-4, reads EAGVAQSPRYKIIEKRQSVAFWCNPISGHATLYWYQQILGQGPKLLIQFQNNGVVDDSQLPKDRFSAERLKGVDSTLKIQPAKLEDSAVYLCASSFFAKNIQYFGAGTRLSVL.

This clone was counted a few times. The chain couples TRBV7-9 to TRBJ2-1, with no clear D. Germline CDR1 is SEHNR and CDR2 is FQNEAQ (reference sequence). Trimming stripped 2 bases from V and 0 bases from J, with 5 bases between. The CDR3 is made up of 14 amino acids. The CDR3 spells CASSLPSSYNEQFF. CDR3 bases: TGTGCCAGCAGCTTACCTAGCTCCTACAATGAGCAGTTCTTC.

The chain recombines TRBV18 with TRBJ1-5; D unresolved. CDR3 length equals 17 residues. Trimming took 3 bases from V and 4 from J, leaving 19 bases between them. Germline CDR1 KGHSH, CDR2 LQKENI. CDR3 nucleotide sequence: TGTGCCAGCTCACCCCGTTCAGTGGGAGGCTTTAATCAGCCCCAGCATTTT. It codes for CASSPRSVGGFNQPQHF.

The genes are TRBV18 and TRBJ2-2; no reliable D call. The germline V gene has CDR1 KGHSH and CDR2 LQKENI. The length of the CDR3 is 13 residues. Trimming pared 3 bases from V and 5 bases from J, leaving 7 bases between. As DNA, the CDR3 is TGTGCCAGCTCACCTGAAGGGACCGGGGAGCTGTTTTTT. As protein: CASSPEGTGELFF.

As for this clone: A read error may account for a junction end that differs from germline. The DNA of the CDR3 is TGTGCCAGCAGATTAGCCGAACAGAGCTCCTATAATTCACCCCTCCACTTT. It specifies CASRLAEQSSYNSPLHF. This chain links TRBV7-2 with TRBJ1-6; no definite D call. Germline lookup yields CDR1 SGHTA and CDR2 FQGNSA. The CDR3 has 17 residues.

This clone was recorded once. V usage is TRBV6-8 and J usage is TRBJ1-2; tentative D call: TRBD1 (5 bases). CDR3 length: 14 amino acids. V was trimmed by 7 bases and J by 8 bases, leaving 20 bases between them. Germline V gives CDR1 MNHGY, CDR2 SAAAGT. CDR3 nucleotide sequence: TGTGCCAGCACCGGGGGGGGGAAGGACAACGGCTACACCTTC. This sequence encodes CASTGGGKDNGYTF.

The genes are TRBV27 and TRBJ2-3; 11 positions agree with TRBD1. The V gene end was trimmed by 6 bases and the J gene end by 8 bases; junction bases not matched to a gene: 7. The germline gives CDR1 MNHEY, CDR2 SMNVEV (reference sequence). The CDR3 has 14 residues. The CDR3 protein is CASRDRGQGGTQYF. DNA of the CDR3: TGTGCCAGCAGGGACAGGGGGCAGGGCGGTACGCAGTATTTT.

The genes are TRBV5-6 and TRBJ1-2, with 7 bases fitting TRBD1. The V and J ends lost 4 bases and 0 bases, in that order; junction bases with no gene match: 0. The CDR3 contains 13 residues. Germline values: CDR1 SGHDT, CDR2 YYEEEE. The CDR3 coding sequence is TGTGCCAGCAGCCAGGGGGCTAACTATGGCTACACCTTC. This translates into CASSQGANYGYTF. Drawing the rest from reference TRBV5-6 and TRBJ1-2, the complete variable domain is DAGVTQSPTHLIKTRGQQVTLRCSPKSGHDTVSWYQQALGQGPQFIFQYYEEEERQRGNFPDRFSGHQFPNYSSELNVNALLLGDSALYLCASSQGANYGYTFGSGTRLTVV.

The genes are TRBV2 and TRBJ2-4; 7 bases are a match to TRBD1. The germline gives CDR1 SNHLY, CDR2 FYNNEI. This CDR3 region has 15 residues. The V segment lost 4 bases and the J segment 3 bases; nucleotides outside the gene matches: 6. The CDR3 DNA reads as TGTGCCAGCAGTGGTGACAGGGTGATCAAAAACATTCAGTACTTC. It is translated as CASSGDRVIKNIQYF.

This clone has only one observation. V and J are TRBV18 and TRBJ1-2, with TRBD1 matching 8 bases. Germline trimming cut 3 bases from V and 5 bases from J; bases unmatched to any gene: 8. The CDR3 is 15 amino acids. The germline V gene encodes CDR1 KGHSH and CDR2 LQKENI. In DNA, the CDR3 is TGTGCCAGCTCACCGGCGGGACAGGTTGGGTATGGCTACACCTTC. Translating it yields CASSPAGQVGYGYTF.

V is TRBV6-5 and J is TRBJ1-1; 7 bases align to TRBD1. The CDR3 runs 14 residues. In germline, CDR1 is MNHEY, CDR2 SVGAGI. The V and J ends lost 4 bases and 10 bases, in that order; junction bases with no gene match: 12. The DNA of the CDR3 is TGTGCCAGCAGTTCCCGGACAGGAAGGTTGCTAGCTTTCTTT. Protein product: CASSSRTGRLLAFF.

The chain combines TRBV5-4 with TRBJ2-5, with 7 bases identical to TRBD2. CDR3 length: 16 residues. V shed 0 bases and J 2 bases; nucleotides not matched to a gene: 7. The germline V gene has CDR1 SGHNT and CDR2 YYREEE (reference sequence). CDR3 sequence reads: CASSLGLGEGQETQYF. The CDR3 DNA follows: TGTGCCAGCAGCTTGGGATTAGGGGAGGGTCAAGAGACCCAGTACTTC.

The chain recombines TRBV6-1 with TRBJ1-1, with 7 bases that match TRBD1. The CDR3 has 15 amino acids. V was clipped by 3 bases and J by 5 bases; unmatched bases: 9. Germline V lookup: CDR1 MNHNS, CDR2 SASEGT. The CDR3 DNA follows: TGTGCCAGCAGTGACGGACAGGCCGGTGGGACTGAAGCTTTCTTT. Protein product: CASSDGQAGGTEAFF.

CDR3 amino acids: CASSVYLDNEQFF. The CDR3 nucleotides read TGTGCCAGCAGCGTTTATTTGGACAATGAGCAGTTCTTC. The rearrangement uses TRBV4-2 and TRBJ2-1; no firm D call. This CDR3 is built from 13 residues. V was cut by 5 bases and J by 5 bases, with 10 bases left in between. Germline V gene data show CDR1 as LGHNA and CDR2 as YNFKEQ.

V and J are TRBV21-1 and TRBJ2-7. TRBV21-1 is annotated as a pseudogene. The CDR3 length is 12 residues. The CDR3 spells CASSGYSYEQYF. For the CDR3, the DNA is TGTGCCAGCAGCGGGTACTCCTACGAGCAGTACTTC.